The T cell receptor beta chain under discussion was sequenced for a study of beta chain features in type 1 diabetes. Of the isolated RNA, all was reverse transcribed, and so the sequenced material was expressed TCRB transcripts. An average of around 3.9 million reads was obtained for naive, central memory and regulatory T cell samples. Clones were read by immunoSEQ multiplex PCR, and TCRdb kept only the in-frame ones, dropping some. The data show 150,000 to 180,000 clones, with approximately 10% seen just once and less than 0.5% held by the top ten. As regards this clone: Its antigen is unidentified. The junction differs from germline at one of its ends, possibly a read error.

Whole-study findings and limits: Patients' naive, central memory and regulatory TCRB repertoires appeared more alike than those of healthy donors. There was a moderate but significant shortening of TCRB CDR3s in all four CD4+ subsets of Type 1 diabetes patients.

One heparinised draw of blood, averaging roughly 0.12 L, came from each donor. It was via CD45RO/CCR7/CD25/CD127/CD95/CD27 that CD4+ naive, central memory, regulatory and stem cell-like memory cells were sorted. Germline-derived CDR1 and CDR2 are SSHAT and FNYEAQ (reference sequence). CDR3 length equals 13 residues. The sequenced material came from central memory CD4+ T cells from blood. This TCR derives from a young man with type 1 diabetes. The chain links TRBV7-7 to TRBJ2-2; 8 bases agree with TRBD2. The CDR3 nucleotides read TGTGCTAGCAAACTAGCGGCCACCGGGGAGCTGTTTTTT. Its translation: CASKLAATGELFF. The whole variable domain, filled in from reference TRBV7-7 and TRBJ2-2, reads GAGVSQSPRYKVTKRGQDVTLRCDPISSHATLYWYQQALGQGPEFLTYFNYEAQPDKSGLPSDRFSAERPEGSISTLTIQRTEQRDSAMYRCASKLAATGELFFGEGSRLTVL.